Presented here are 11 T cell receptor beta chains from one specimen sequenced in a study of blood T cell repertoires in COVID-19. Produced via immunoSEQ multiplex PCR; TCRdb's table is partial and in-frame only. Counted here are about 220,000 clones, more than 75% occurring once; the ten biggest clones make up over 2.5%. The material sequenced was peripheral blood. The receptors were sampled from a middle-aged man who had recovered from COVID-19.

The rearrangement links TRBV20-1 to TRBJ2-3; D gene unclear. The CDR3 has 11 residues. Trimming left V 2 bases short and J 2 bases short, with 2 bases between. Germline-derived CDR1 and CDR2 are DFQATT and SNEGSKA (reference sequence). The chain's CDR3 is CSARHTDTQYF. The CDR3 nucleotides read TGCAGTGCTAGACACACAGATACGCAGTATTTT.

V gene TRBV6-2 or TRBV6-3 combines with J gene TRBJ2-1; 11 bases line up with TRBD2. J was trimmed by 7 bases and V by 6 bases; bases with no gene match: 11. This CDR3 region has 16 residues. From germline, CDR1 is MNHEY and CDR2 SVGEGT. This CDR3 reads CASSLELAGAWNEQFF. Written as DNA, the CDR3 is TGTGCCAGCAGCCTCGAACTAGCGGGAGCTTGGAATGAGCAGTTCTTC.

This clone has a single count. In nucleotides, the CDR3 is TGTGCCTGGACGACTAGCGGGAGGCCAGATACGCAGTATTTT. It is translated as CAWTTSGRPDTQYF. The J gene is TRBJ2-3, the V gene TRBV30; 13 bases match TRBD2. Germline V gene data show CDR1 as GTSNPN and CDR2 as SVGIG (reference sequence). The CDR3 is 14 residues long. V shed 4 bases, J shed 4 bases, and the junction held 2 bases outside the gene matches.

The gene calls are TRBV2 and TRBJ2-5; D call uncertain. The V and J ends lost 6 bases and 7 bases respectively, with 12 bases between them. Per germline, CDR1 SNHLY and CDR2 FYNNEI. The length of the CDR3 is 12 residues. CDR3 sequence: CASRPIEVTQYF. The CDR3 DNA follows: TGTGCCAGCAGGCCGATCGAGGTGACCCAGTACTTC.

The genes are TRBV28 and TRBJ2-1; 7 positions match TRBD1. Germline V lookup: CDR1 MDHEN, CDR2 SYDVKM. CDR3 length: 15 residues. Trimming took 6 bases from V and 10 from J; bases not matched to a gene: 15. DNA of the CDR3: TGTGCCAGCAGAGGTCCCGGGACAGATGCACGCGAGCAGTTCTTC. Protein product: CASRGPGTDAREQFF.

V is TRBV15 and J is TRBJ2-7, with D possibly being TRBD1 (5 bases). This CDR3 is 12 amino acids long. Trimming took 0 bases from V and 7 from J, leaving 7 bases between them. The germline V gene has CDR1 LNHNV and CDR2 YYDKDF (reference sequence). The CDR3 region has the DNA TGTGCCACCAGCAGAGATAAGGGGGAGCAGTACTTC. Its translation is CATSRDKGEQYF.

This clone was recorded a few times. V usage is TRBV14 and J usage is TRBJ1-2; tentative D call: TRBD1 (5 bases). The CDR3 sequence is 17 residues long. Trimming removed 2 bases at V and 4 bases at J, with 20 bases between. Germline CDR1 is SGHDN and CDR2 is FVKESK. The CDR3: CASSQYLTQQEGYGYTF. For the CDR3, the DNA is TGTGCCAGCAGCCAATATTTGACCCAACAGGAGGGCTATGGCTACACCTTC.

The chain joins TRBV5-1 to TRBJ1-3; D is possibly TRBD1 (6 bases). CDR1 SGHRS and CDR2 YFSETQ come from the germline V gene. Between the trimmed V and J ends, which lost 0 bases and 0 bases, there was a span of 13 bases. The length of the CDR3 is 17 residues. CDR3 nucleotide sequence: TGCGCCAGCAGCTTGGCTACAGGGACCCCCTCTGGAAACACCATATATTTT. Translated: CASSLATGTPSGNTIYF.

The V gene is TRBV24-1, the J gene TRBJ2-7; 15 nucleotides align to TRBD2. The germline V gene has CDR1 KGHDR and CDR2 SFDVKD. V was clipped by 5 bases and J by 5 bases; unmatched bases: 6. CDR3 length: 16 residues. In DNA form, the CDR3 reads TGTGCCACCAGTGGGACTAGCGGGAGGGCTGTCCACGAGCAGTACTTC. This gives the protein CATSGTSGRAVHEQYF.

The rearrangement joins TRBV19 to TRBJ2-1; D is perhaps TRBD1 (6 bases). There are 15 residues in the CDR3. V lost 6 bases, J lost 4 bases, and 16 bases lay in between. Looked up from germline, CDR1 is LNHDA and CDR2 is SQIVND (reference sequence). CDR3 amino acids: CASRLGGVKYNEQFF. The DNA of the CDR3 is TGTGCCAGTAGGTTAGGGGGAGTAAAGTACAATGAGCAGTTCTTC.

The chain uses TRBV7-9 and TRBJ2-1; D uncertain. This CDR3 comprises 15 residues. Trimming left V 5 bases short and J 0 bases short, with 11 bases between. CDR1 SEHNR and CDR2 FQNEAQ come from the germline V gene (reference sequence). This CDR3 is CASSPYRSSYNEQFF. The CDR3 DNA reads TGTGCCAGCAGCCCCTATAGATCCTCCTACAATGAGCAGTTCTTC.